The next 29 T cell receptor delta chains were all read from a single sample in a study of γδ T cells in repeated Plasmodium falciparum infection (dated by TCRdb to 2020 to 2022). To prepare the library, multiplex PCR was applied. Sequencer: Illumina MiSeq. After TCRdb called clones again from the public reads with CATT, rows with identical DNA were merged. This sample gives some 100,000 delta-chain clones in total; more than 1.4% of them show up just once. Under 9.5% of the sample belongs to the ten largest clones. For bulk TCR repertoire analysis, Vgamma9/Vdelta2+ and Vdelta2-negative gammadelta T cell populations were isolated by flow sorting from peripheral blood mononuclear cells. Specimen: gamma-delta T cells from blood. Receptors originate from a pool of human donors (malaria-infected and uninfected, not separated).

Turning to this clone: The TCRdb protein comes from a much larger clone and disagrees with this DNA's translation at residue 17, likely due to a read error; the protein given here is derived from the DNA. The chain uses TRDV1 and TRDJ1; 9 nucleotides match TRDD3. TCRdb leaves out the J gene; it was filled in here by matching the DNA to germline. The CDR3 totals 22 residues. Germline CDR1 is TSWWSYY and CDR2 is QGS. Trimming cost V 7 bases and J 3 bases; bases outside gene matches: 30. This CDR3 is CALVGLLGDWIPYPSYPDKLIF. The DNA of the CDR3 is TGTGCTCTTGTCGGCTTACTGGGGGACTGGATACCATACCCATCGTACCCCGATAAACTCATCTTT.

With regard to this clone: The TCRdb protein, from a much larger clone, departs from this DNA's translation at residue 18, likely by read error; the protein shown derives from the DNA. No J gene was named, though the V gene is TRDV1; the table names TRDD3, a call not compared with the DNA. Germline assignment: CDR1 TSWWSYY and CDR2 QGS. There are 19 residues in the CDR3. For the CDR3, the DNA is TGTGCTCTTGGGGAACGGTTCCTGGCGACGGGGACCCACACCGATAAACTCACCTTT. It codes for CALGERFLATGTHTDKLTF.

In the case of this clone: A far larger clone is one base from this, pointing to a likely read error. Different DNA sequences within this sample yield the same CDR3. The genes are TRDV1 and TRDJ1; 9 nucleotides align to TRDD3. The J gene, absent from TCRdb, was called here by matching the DNA to germline. Germline CDR1 and CDR2: TSWWSYY and QGS. The CDR3 has 23 residues. V gave up 3 bases and J gave up 1 base; unmatched junction bases: 27. As DNA, the CDR3 is TGTGCTCTTGGGGAGCTAAGTTCCTACAAGAGGGGGATACTGGGCGGTTCCACCGATAAACTCATCTTT. Its protein product is CALGELSSYKRGILGGSTDKLIF.

Details on this clone: The TCRdb protein, from a much larger clone, departs from this DNA's translation at residue 4, likely by read error; the protein shown derives from the DNA. The J gene is TRDJ1, the V gene TRDV1; the match to TRDD3 covers 11 bases. The V gene's germline CDR1 is TSWWSYY and CDR2 QGS. The CDR3 is made up of 25 amino acids. V lost 8 bases to trimming and J lost 0 bases; unmatched junction nucleotides: 35. This CDR3 is CALRIGWRPPIWGIPEESYTDKLIF. For the CDR3, the DNA is TGTGCTCTTAGAATAGGGTGGCGACCTCCCATCTGGGGGATACCCGAAGAATCGTACACCGATAAACTCATCTTT.

This clone has just a few counts. The protein held in TCRdb is that of a much larger clone and does not match this DNA's translation at residue 7, likely because of a read error; the protein shown is translated from the DNA. The chain recombines TRDV1 with TRDJ1; the D gene is possibly TRDD3 (8 bases). TCRdb is silent on the J gene; assignment here came from matching the DNA to germline. V was pared by 3 bases and J by 8 bases, with 22 bases between. This CDR3 contains 16 residues. CDR1 is TSWWSYY, CDR2 QGS, per germline. The CDR3, as DNA: TGTGCTCTTGGGGATCCGCGGCCTTCCTGGGGGACCAAACTCATCTTT. Translating it yields CALGDPRPSWGTKLIF.

In its sample, this clone was seen a few times. The protein that TCRdb holds for this DNA derives from a much larger clone and differs from the translated DNA at residue 9, which likely indicates a read error; the protein shown here is translated from the DNA. The chain recombines TRDV2 with TRDJ2; D is perhaps TRDD3 (6 bases). TCRdb leaves out the J gene; it was filled in here by matching the DNA to germline. The CDR3 is 14 amino acids. V was cut by 0 bases and J by 6 bases, with 10 bases left in between. From germline, CDR1 is GEAIGNYY and CDR2 EKD. The CDR3 bases are TGTGCCTGTGACACCTGGGGATTGGCAGCACAACTCTTCTTT. Translating it yields CACDTWGLAAQLFF.

This clone came up a few times. A far larger clone is one nucleotide away, so this likely arose from a read error. Different DNA sequences within this sample yield the same CDR3. V gene TRDV1 combines with J gene TRDJ1; D might be TRDD3 (6 bases). From germline, CDR1 is TSWWSYY and CDR2 QGS. CDR3 length: 19 amino acids. The CDR3 region has the DNA TGTGCTCTTGGGGAACCGATTTTGAGGGGGACCTCCGGAACCGATAAGCTCATCTTT. This translates into CALGEPILRGTSGTDKLIF.

This clone was seen a few times. This likely stems from a read error, as it lies one base from a far larger clone. This sample also contains other DNA sequences that code for the same CDR3. The V gene reported is TRDV1; the J gene is uncalled. The germline V gene has CDR1 TSWWSYY and CDR2 QGS. CDR3 length: 14 amino acids. CDR3 sequence: CALQWIQYTDKLIF. CDR3 nucleotides: TGTGCTCTCCAGTGGATTCAATACACCGATAAACTCATCTTC.

This rearrangement joins TRDV1 to TRDJ1; D may be TRDD2 (9 bases). The J gene, not given by TCRdb, was assigned here from a germline match of the nucleotide sequence. Germline CDR1 and CDR2: TSWWSYY and QGS. CDR3 length: 25 residues. V was shortened by 4 bases and J by 1 base, with 43 bases between the two germline ends. The CDR3 DNA reads TGTGCTCTTGGGGCGAAGGGGGCCTTCCTACCCTTCGAAGGTGTCTGGGGGACGCCCACCGATAAACTCATCTTT. Its protein is CALGAKGAFLPFEGVWGTPTDKLIF.

This clone has at least ten counts. This specimen includes other DNA sequences encoding the same CDR3. The V and J genes are TRDV1 and TRDJ1; 8 bases align to TRDD3. The CDR3 is 22 residues long. Germline CDR1 is TSWWSYY and CDR2 is QGS. Trimming at V came to 5 bases and at J to 0 bases, leaving 26 bases not matched to a gene. The CDR3 DNA follows: TGTGCTCTTGGGTTACTTAGGCCTTTTCGTGGGGGATTCCTCTTGTACACCGATAAACTCATCTTT. It is translated as CALGLLRPFRGGFLLYTDKLIF.

This clone was detected only a few times. The protein that TCRdb holds for this DNA derives from a much larger clone and differs from the translated DNA at residue 8, which likely indicates a read error; the protein shown here is translated from the DNA. The V call is TRDV2, the J call TRDJ3, with 8 bases matching TRDD3. TCRdb carries no J gene annotation; the J gene was assigned here by matching the DNA with germline. The CDR3 runs 21 residues. V shed 3 bases, J shed 0 bases, and the junction held 15 bases outside the gene matches. Germline CDR1 and CDR2: GEAIGNYY and EKD. The CDR3 protein is CACDLLRAGGDSSWDTRQMFF. The CDR3 region has the DNA TGTGCCTGTGACCTTTTACGTGCTGGGGGAGACAGCTCCTGGGACACCCGACAGATGTTTTTC.

This clone was seen at least ten times. The CDR3 DNA is TGTGCTCTTGGGGATTCTACCTCTACCACCGATAAACTCATCTTT. Translating it yields CALGDSTSTTDKLIF. The chain recombines TRDV1 with TRDJ1; D gene ambiguous. Assignment of the J gene here rests on matching the DNA to germline, because TCRdb gives none. Germline values: CDR1 TSWWSYY, CDR2 QGS. V was clipped by 3 bases and J by 1 base, with 12 bases between them. This CDR3 comprises 15 residues.

This clone was seen only a few times. With a far larger clone one base away, a read error is the likely cause. This same CDR3 is encoded by further DNA sequences in the sample. The chain combines TRDV1 with TRDJ1; 10 bases agree with TRDD3. The CDR3 has 15 residues. V was pared by 3 bases and J by 8 bases, with 9 bases of the junction left unmatched. Germline CDR1 is TSWWSYY and CDR2 is QGS. For the CDR3, the DNA is TGTGCTCTTGGGGACTGCACCGGGGGATACGAGAAACTCATCTTT. It is translated as CALGDCTGGYEKLIF.

Concerning this clone: This DNA's translation differs at residue 4 from TCRdb's protein, which comes from a much larger clone; a read error is likely, and the protein shown is translated from the DNA. The chain employs TRDV1 and TRDJ1, with D possibly TRDD3 on 6 matching bases. TCRdb carries no J gene annotation; the J gene was assigned here by matching the DNA with germline. V was cut by 8 bases and J by 0 bases, with 34 bases left in between. The CDR3 extends over 21 amino acids. Germline values: CDR1 TSWWSYY, CDR2 QGS. Here the CDR3 reads CALRTLRPLLEGMGYTDKLIF. The CDR3 bases are TGTGCTCTTAGGACCCTCCGGCCCCTACTCGAGGGGATGGGGTACACCGATAAACTCATCTTT.

The sample holds a few counts of this clone. A read error likely explains why the TCRdb protein, taken from a much larger clone, differs from this DNA's translation at residue 7; the protein shown is translated from the DNA. The CDR3 region is CALGEWCGADKLIF. The CDR3 DNA is TGTGCTCTTGGGGAATGGTGTGGCGCCGATAAACTCATCTTT. The chain carries TRDV1 and TRDJ1, with unresolved D. CDR1 and CDR2 (germline): TSWWSYY, QGS. The CDR3 covers 14 residues. Trimming left V 2 bases short and J 3 bases short, with 10 bases between.

This clone has ten or more counts. A single base is all that separates this from a far larger clone, so a read error is likely. Other DNA sequences in this specimen translate into the identical CDR3. The J gene was not called, though the V gene is TRDV2; the table gives TRDD3 as D, unverified against the DNA. The CDR3 length is 17 residues. Germline CDR1 GEAIGNYY, CDR2 EKD. The CDR3 loop reads CACDSVLGIPSGDKLIF. In DNA form, the CDR3 reads TGTGCCTGTGACTCGGTACTGGGGATCCCTTCGGGCGATAAACTCATCTTC.

The sample holds a few counts of this clone. The genes are TRDV1 and TRDJ1; TRDD3 matches 8 bases. The CDR3 totals 26 residues. V was pared by 3 bases and J by 0 bases, with 36 bases of the junction left unmatched. Germline V lookup: CDR1 TSWWSYY, CDR2 QGS. The CDR3 DNA reads as TGTGCTCTTGGGGATCCTACTAGGCCTTCCCCCTTTACTGGGGGGCTGTTGGGGGATTACACCGATAAACTCATCTTT. This encodes CALGDPTRPSPFTGGLLGDYTDKLIF.

This clone was seen a handful of times. The protein TCRdb lists belongs to a much larger clone and differs from this DNA's translation at residue 5, which points to a read error; the protein shown is made from the DNA. The chain recombines TRDV1 with TRDJ1, with 13 nucleotides matching TRDD3. The J gene, not given by TCRdb, was assigned here from a germline match of the nucleotide sequence. The CDR3 is made up of 23 amino acids. Trimming took 5 bases from V and 4 from J; bases not matched to a gene: 28. CDR1 is TSWWSYY and CDR2 is QGS in the germline V gene. CDR3 sequence (DNA): TGTGCTCTTGGGTTGACGTCCTTGTCCCACCGGACGTATACTGGGGGATACGGCGATAAACTCATCTTT. Translated, it gives CALGLTSLSHRTYTGGYGDKLIF.

The rearrangement links TRDV1 to TRDJ1, with 10 bases matching TRDD3. TCRdb is silent on the J gene; assignment here came from matching the DNA to germline. V trimming: 1 base; J trimming: 2 bases; junction bases outside the gene matches: 10. The V gene's germline CDR1 is TSWWSYY and CDR2 QGS. This CDR3 is built from 18 residues. CDR3 residues: CALGEPPVGDTYTDKLIF. The CDR3 nucleotides read TGTGCTCTTGGGGAACCGCCTGTGGGGGATACTTATACCGATAAACTCATCTTT.

In this sample, this clone turned up a few times. This DNA translates differently at residue 9 from the TCRdb protein, which is that of a much larger clone; a read error is likely, and the protein shown is the DNA's own translation. This chain connects TRDV1 to TRDJ1, with unresolved D. The J gene, absent from TCRdb, was called here by matching the DNA to germline. This CDR3 contains 16 residues. Looked up from germline, CDR1 is TSWWSYY and CDR2 is QGS. Trimming stripped 2 bases from V and 0 bases from J, with 13 bases between. CDR3 sequence (DNA): TGTGCTCTTGGGGAAACAAGGGCCGTGTACACCGATAAACTCATCTTT. This translates into CALGETRAVYTDKLIF.

Notes on this clone: TCRdb records a much larger clone's protein for this DNA, with a difference at residue 13 that likely arises from a read error; the protein given is the translation of the DNA. The rearrangement uses TRDV1 and TRDJ1; TRDD3 aligns across 10 bases. Here the J gene came from matching the DNA to germline, since TCRdb omits it. Per the germline V gene, CDR1 is TSWWSYY and CDR2 is QGS. Losses at the gene ends were 0 bases for V and 1 base for J; bases not matched to a gene: 14. CDR3 length: 20 amino acids. CDR3 region: CALGELFLGGYVRGTDKLIF. The CDR3 coding sequence is TGTGCTCTTGGGGAACTTTTCCTCGGGGGATACGTGCGGGGCACCGATAAACTCATCTTT.

As concerns this clone: The translation of this DNA and the TCRdb protein of a much larger clone differ at residue 12, probably owing to a read error; the protein shown here is translated from the DNA. The rearrangement joins TRDV2 to TRDJ1, with TRDD3 matching 9 bases. The J gene comes from matching the DNA to germline here; TCRdb lacks it. The CDR3 runs to 16 residues. Germline lookup yields CDR1 GEAIGNYY and CDR2 EKD. CDR3 in amino acids: CACDGLGELYTVKLIF. CDR3 in DNA: TGTGCCTGTGACGGACTGGGGGAGCTGTACACCGTTAAACTCATCTTT.

This clone was seen only a few times. This DNA translates differently at residue 16 from the TCRdb protein, which is that of a much larger clone; a read error is likely, and the protein shown is the DNA's own translation. Called V gene: TRDV2; the J gene was not called; TRDD3, the D gene given by the table, was not confirmed from the DNA. This CDR3 has 18 amino acids. The germline CDR1 and CDR2 sequences are GEAIGNYY and EKD. The CDR3 sequence is CACDPKTGGDPYTDKPIF. In DNA form, the CDR3 reads TGTGCCTGTGACCCCAAGACTGGGGGAGACCCTTACACCGATAAACCCATCTTT.

Note on this clone: This DNA's translation and the protein TCRdb lists, from a much larger clone, do not match at residue 4, likely due to a read error; the protein shown is translated from the DNA. V gene TRDV2 combines with J gene TRDJ2, with 7 bases that match TRDD3. The J gene, not given by TCRdb, was assigned here from a germline match of the nucleotide sequence. This CDR3 has 22 amino acids. Germline V gene data show CDR1 as GEAIGNYY and CDR2 as EKD. This CDR3 reads CACGTHRGPGIKGLSLTAQLFF. In DNA form, the CDR3 reads TGTGCCTGTGGCACCCACCGAGGACCGGGGATAAAGGGGCTTTCTTTGACAGCACAACTCTTCTTT.

Only a few counts were recorded for this clone. For this DNA, TCRdb reports the protein of a much larger clone, which diverges at residue 15, most likely from a read error; the protein presented here is translated directly from the DNA. There is no J gene call, but TRDV2 is given as the V gene; the DNA was not compared with TRDD3, the D call given in the table. The CDR3 spans 17 residues. Germline V gene sequence: CDR1 GEAIGNYY, CDR2 EKD. CDR3 sequence reads: CACDTVGGFRDTDKPIF. CDR3 DNA: TGTGCCTGTGACACCGTAGGGGGATTCAGAGACACCGATAAACCCATCTTT.

In this sample, this clone turned up a few times. The protein recorded in TCRdb matches a much larger clone and deviates from this DNA's translation at residue 9, suggesting a read error; the protein here is obtained by translating the DNA. The rearrangement links TRDV1 to TRDJ1; D gene unclear. Matching the DNA to germline supplied the J gene, which TCRdb does not give. Germline CDR1 reads TSWWSYY; CDR2 reads QGS. The V and J ends lost 1 base and 0 bases respectively, with 9 bases between them. CDR3 length: 15 amino acids. CDR3 in amino acids: CALGERARHTDKLIF. The CDR3 DNA sequence: TGTGCTCTTGGGGAACGAGCCCGTCACACCGATAAACTCATCTTT.

This clone came up a few times. With only one base between it and a far larger clone, this is likely a read error. This same CDR3 is encoded by further DNA sequences in the sample. The V gene is TRDV1, the J gene TRDJ1; 12 bases map to TRDD3. Here the J gene came from matching the DNA to germline, since TCRdb omits it. V shed 4 bases and J 0 bases; nucleotides not matched to a gene: 21. The CDR3 loop spans 22 amino acids. Per the germline V gene, CDR1 is TSWWSYY and CDR2 is QGS. The CDR3 sequence is CALGVSYILVLGDTMYTDKLIF. CDR3 bases: TGTGCTCTTGGGGTCTCCTACATCCTCGTACTGGGGGATACTATGTACACCGATAAACTCATCTTT.

This clone was seen a few times. TCRdb's entry gives the protein of a much larger clone, which mismatches this DNA's translation at residue 13, likely from a read error; the protein reported here is translated from the DNA. The J gene is TRDJ1, the V gene TRDV1; possible D gene TRDD3, 5 bases. The CDR3 is made up of 16 amino acids. Germline V gene data show CDR1 as TSWWSYY and CDR2 as QGS. CDR3 in amino acids: CALGPGGIFYTDRLIF. In nucleotides, the CDR3 is TGTGCTCTTGGGCCTGGAGGGATTTTTTACACCGATAGACTCATCTTT.

This clone came up many times. The chain couples TRDV1 to TRDJ1; no clear D gene. TCRdb offers no J gene call, so here the DNA was matched to germline to obtain one. The V gene's germline CDR1 is TSWWSYY and CDR2 QGS. Trimming removed 0 bases at V and 2 bases at J, with 10 bases between. The CDR3 is 15 residues long. CDR3 residues: CALGELARWTDKLIF. In nucleotides, the CDR3 is TGTGCTCTTGGGGAACTGGCACGATGGACCGATAAACTCATCTTT.